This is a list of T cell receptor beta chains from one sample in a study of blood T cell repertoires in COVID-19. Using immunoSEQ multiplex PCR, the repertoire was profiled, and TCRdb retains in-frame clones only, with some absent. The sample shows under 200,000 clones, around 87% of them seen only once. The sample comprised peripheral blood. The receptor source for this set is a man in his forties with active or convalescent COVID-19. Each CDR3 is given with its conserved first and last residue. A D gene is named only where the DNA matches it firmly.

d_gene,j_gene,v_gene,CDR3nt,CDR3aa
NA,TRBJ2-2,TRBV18,TGTGCCAGCTCACCCCCAAGAGGGGGGGGGATCGGGGAGCTGTTTTTT,CASSPPRGGGIGELFF
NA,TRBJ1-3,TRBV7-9,TGTGCCAGCAGCGACGGGGGAAGCTCTGGAAACACCATATATTTT,CASSDGGSSGNTIYF
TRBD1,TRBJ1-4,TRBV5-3,TGTGCCAGAAGCTCCAGACAGGGGGCGGGTGTTAATGAAAAACTGTTTTTT,CARSSRQGAGVNEKLFF
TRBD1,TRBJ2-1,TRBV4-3,TGCGCCAGCAGCCAAGATGAGGGGGCACACAATGAGCAGTTCTTC,CASSQDEGAHNEQFF
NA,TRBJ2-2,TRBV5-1,TGCGCCAGCAGCTTGGATGCGAGAATTCCCGGGGAGCTGTTTTTT,CASSLDARIPGELFF
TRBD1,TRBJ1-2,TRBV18,TGTGCCAGCTCACCCCAGGGGGTCCCCGGCTATGGCTACACCTTC,CASSPQGVPGYGYTF
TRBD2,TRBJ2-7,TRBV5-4,TGTGCCAGCAGCCATAGCGGGGGGACCGCCTACGAGCAGTACTTC,CASSHSGGTAYEQYF
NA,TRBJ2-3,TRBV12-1,TGTGCCAGCAGCTTGTCCCGGGACTCGCTTCGTTTGGATACGCAGTATTTT,CASSLSRDSLRLDTQYF
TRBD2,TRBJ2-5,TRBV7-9,TGTGCCAGCAGCCCCGGGGTAGCGGGTCGGTTGGGGGAGACCCAGTACTTC,CASSPGVAGRLGETQYF
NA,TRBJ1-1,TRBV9,TGTGCCAGCAGCGTAGCTGCAGGGAACACTGAAGCTTTCTTT,CASSVAAGNTEAFF
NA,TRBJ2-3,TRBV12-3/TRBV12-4,TGTGCCAGCAGTTTACGGGCACGGGAAACGCAGTATTTT,CASSLRARETQYF
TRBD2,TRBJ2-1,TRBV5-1,TGCGCCAGCAGCTTGGCCTGGCCTAAACAGGGGCAACTAGCGGGGGGGCCTTACAATGAGCAGTTCTTC,CASSLAWPKQGQLAGGPYNEQFF